A single sample gave rise to the 24 T cell receptor beta chains below, sequenced in a study of cytomegalovirus exposure and HLA in healthy donors. The primer mix had 60 Vbeta and 13 Jbeta primers. Profiling relied on immunoSEQ multiplex PCR, and the TCRdb table lists in-frame clones only, not all of them. The sample carries roughly 150,000 clones, around 79% recorded once. Specimen: PBMCs. The receptors originated from a man aged 25 to 40 in good health and CMV-seropositive.

V usage is TRBV7-9 and J usage is TRBJ2-7; D ambiguous. Germline-derived CDR1 and CDR2 are SEHNR and FQNEAQ (reference sequence). Trimming took 3 bases from V and 4 from J, leaving 10 bases between them. This CDR3 is 13 amino acids long. CDR3 amino acids: CASSLQVQYEQYF. In DNA, the CDR3 is TGTGCCAGCAGCTTGCAGGTCCAGTACGAGCAGTACTTC.

The chain links TRBV9 to TRBJ2-5; the match to TRBD2 covers 8 bases. V shed 4 bases, J shed 5 bases, and the junction held 7 bases outside the gene matches. Germline CDR1 and CDR2: SGDLS and YYNGEE. The CDR3 spans 14 residues. The CDR3 nucleotides are TGTGCCAGCAGCCCGGGGGGGGAGCGGGAGACCCAGTACTTC. It encodes CASSPGGERETQYF.

V usage is TRBV2 and J usage is TRBJ1-6; D is possibly TRBD1 (6 bases). The V gene lost 4 bases and the J gene lost 6 bases, with 13 bases spanning the gap. The length of the CDR3 is 15 residues. The germline gives CDR1 SNHLY, CDR2 FYNNEI. CDR3 nucleotide sequence: TGTGCCAGCAGTGGGGGGACACTCGTTAATTCACCCCTCCACTTT. Translated, it gives CASSGGTLVNSPLHF.

This clone showed up just a few times. The chain couples TRBV7-2 to TRBJ1-5; D call uncertain. The CDR3 is 15 amino acids. V lost 0 bases and J lost 5, with 11 bases in between. Germline V CDR1 and CDR2: SGHTA, FQGNSA. The CDR3 nucleotides are TGTGCCAGCAGCTTAGCGAGGGTGGGGTATCAGCCCCAGCATTTT. The encoded protein is CASSLARVGYQPQHF.

The chain is built from TRBV30 and TRBJ2-2; D is perhaps TRBD1 (5 bases). V lost 6 bases and J 6 bases, leaving 17 bases between the germline ends. CDR1 is GTSNPN and CDR2 is SVGIG in the germline V gene (reference sequence). The CDR3 sequence is 14 residues long. CDR3 coding DNA: TGTGCCTGCCACGACAGTTCGGGCGCCGGGGAGCTGTTTTTT. This gives the protein CACHDSSGAGELFF.

This clone was seen a handful of times. This chain uses TRBV6-1 with TRBJ1-5; tentative D call: TRBD1 (6 bases). Germline CDR1 is MNHNS and CDR2 is SASEGT. The CDR3 spans 14 residues. The ends were cut back, 6 bases at V and 6 bases at J, with 15 bases in the middle. Here the CDR3 DNA reads TGTGCCAGCAGGGGGGAAGGGGGTTCTCAGCCCCAGCATTTT. Residues: CASRGEGGSQPQHF.

The J gene is TRBJ2-1, the V gene TRBV4-1; TRBD1 might be the D (6 bases). V was clipped by 2 bases and J by 2 bases, with 13 bases between them. Per the germline V gene, CDR1 is MGHRA and CDR2 is YSYEKL. The CDR3 totals 16 residues. CDR3 nucleotides: TGCGCCAGCAGCCAATTATATCAGGGGCCCTACAATGAGCAGTTCTTC. Translation: CASSQLYQGPYNEQFF.

This chain connects TRBV28 to TRBJ2-2; 7 bases align to TRBD2. Losses at the gene ends were 3 bases for V and 3 bases for J; bases not matched to a gene: 13. Germline-derived CDR1 and CDR2 are MDHEN and SYDVKM. This CDR3 region has 18 residues. Here the CDR3 DNA reads TGTGCCAGCAGTTTCCCTGAACGGCTAGCGGCGGACACCGGGGAGCTGTTTTTT. Amino acids: CASSFPERLAADTGELFF.

This chain connects TRBV6-1 to TRBJ2-7; 7 positions match TRBD1. The length of the CDR3 is 15 residues. Losses at the gene ends were 5 bases for V and 2 bases for J; bases not matched to a gene: 9. Germline CDR1 and CDR2: MNHNS and SASEGT. The DNA for the CDR3 is TGTGCCAGCAGTAGATACAGGGGACCGACCTACGAGCAGTACTTC. Translating gives CASSRYRGPTYEQYF.

The chain carries TRBV6-9 and TRBJ2-3; 11 bases are a match to TRBD2. The CDR3 length is 17 residues. The V gene's germline CDR1 is MNHGY and CDR2 SVAAGI. With 4 bases clipped from V and 0 bases from J, the junction kept 6 bases outside the gene matches. In DNA, the CDR3 is TGTGCCAGCAGTTCTATTAGCGGGGGGGCTAGCACAGATACGCAGTATTTT. This sequence encodes CASSSISGGASTDTQYF.

The chain recombines TRBV7-9 with TRBJ2-5; D might be TRBD2 (5 bases). CDR1 is SEHNR and CDR2 is FQNEAQ in the germline V gene (reference sequence). Deletions cut 4 bases from V and 1 base from J, with 10 bases between. The CDR3 has 14 residues. The CDR3 loop is CASSSGNSQETQYF. For the CDR3, the DNA is TGTGCCAGCAGCTCCGGGAACAGCCAAGAGACCCAGTACTTC.

The chain couples TRBV9 to TRBJ2-7, with TRBD1 as a possible D gene (6 bases). The CDR3 runs 14 residues. Germline CDR1 is SGDLS and CDR2 is YYNGEE. Trimming removed 1 base at V and 0 bases at J, with 8 bases between. Here the CDR3 reads CASSVTGSSYEQYF. CDR3 nucleotides: TGTGCCAGCAGCGTAACAGGGAGCTCCTACGAGCAGTACTTC. Based on the CDR3 plus reference TRBV9 and TRBJ2-7, the full variable domain is DSGVTQTPKHLITATGQRVTLRCSPRSGDLSVYWYQQSLDQGLQFLIQYYNGEERAKGNILERFSAQQFPDLHSELNLSSLELGDSALYFCASSVTGSSYEQYFGPGTRLTVT.

CDR3 DNA sequence: TGCAGTGTGGGGGCCGCTCAGCCCCAGCATTTT. Translated: CSVGAAQPQHF. The V call is TRBV20-1, the J call TRBJ1-5; maybe TRBD1 (6 bases). V lost 7 bases and J lost 6, with 10 bases in between. Germline V gene data show CDR1 as DFQATT and CDR2 as SNEGSKA (reference sequence). The CDR3 is 11 residues long.

The J gene is TRBJ1-1, the V gene TRBV29-1, with D unclear. The CDR3 has 14 amino acids. Trimming took 5 bases from V and 0 from J, leaving 13 bases between them. Germline V gives CDR1 SQVTM, CDR2 ANQGSEA. CDR3 in DNA: TGCAGCGTTAGGACTGAACCGCTGAACACTGAAGCTTTCTTT. Protein: CSVRTEPLNTEAFF. The whole variable domain, filled in from reference TRBV29-1 and TRBJ1-1, reads SAVISQKPSRDICQRGTSLTIQCQVDSQVTMMFWYRQQPGQSLTLIATANQGSEATYESGFVIDKFPISRPNLTFSTLTVSNMSPEDSSIYLCSVRTEPLNTEAFFGQGTRLTVV.

The chain recombines TRBV27 with TRBJ2-7; D is perhaps TRBD1 (5 bases). The CDR3 length is 12 residues. The V gene's germline CDR1 is MNHEY and CDR2 SMNVEV (reference sequence). The ends were cut back, 11 bases at V and 2 bases at J, with 13 bases in the middle. Here the CDR3 reads CASNRTPYEQYF. The CDR3 DNA sequence: TGTGCCTCAAACAGGACCCCCTACGAGCAGTACTTC.

To note about this clone: Germline and junction disagree at one end, which may indicate a read error. The chain is built from TRBV5-6 and TRBJ2-4; TRBD2 matches 15 bases. CDR1 SGHDT and CDR2 YYEEEE come from the germline V gene. The CDR3 spans 19 residues. CDR3 loop: CASSRTGLAGGEAKNSQYF. The CDR3 DNA is TGTGCCAGCAGCCGGACCGGACTAGCGGGAGGGGAGGCCAAAAACAGTCAGTACTTC.

The chain uses TRBV11-2 and TRBJ2-7; D is unresolved. The CDR3 sequence is 16 residues long. V gave up 4 bases and J gave up 4 bases, with 20 bases separating them. CDR1 SGHAT and CDR2 FQNNGV come from the germline V gene. Here the CDR3 reads CASSSPAWAQTYEQYF. The CDR3 nucleotides are TGTGCCAGCAGCTCCCCCGCCTGGGCTCAAACATACGAGCAGTACTTC.

The chain employs TRBV11-2 and TRBJ2-2; a weak D match, TRBD1 (5 bases). Trimming cost V 1 base and J 1 base, with 10 bases left between them. This CDR3 is 16 amino acids long. Germline loops: CDR1 SGHAT, CDR2 FQNNGV. The CDR3: CASSLGGRVNTGELFF. The CDR3 DNA sequence: TGTGCCAGCAGCTTAGGTGGCAGGGTGAACACCGGGGAGCTGTTTTTT.

The chain recombines TRBV5-4 with TRBJ1-6; TRBD1 is a possible D gene (6 bases). The CDR3 loop spans 16 amino acids. V was trimmed by 3 bases and J by 10 bases, leaving 20 bases between them. Germline assignment: CDR1 SGHNT and CDR2 YYREEE (reference sequence). CDR3 bases: TGTGCCAGCAGCTCGAGACAGGCGCCAAGGGGGTCACCCCTCCACTTT. Amino acid sequence: CASSSRQAPRGSPLHF.

J is TRBJ2-1 and V is TRBV5-1; 7 bases match TRBD2. Germline CDR1 SGHRS, CDR2 YFSETQ. There are 15 residues in the CDR3. V lost 0 bases, J lost 3 bases, and 3 bases stayed unmatched. Here the CDR3 reads CASSLVSGDYNEQFF. The CDR3 DNA reads as TGCGCCAGCAGCTTGGTGAGCGGGGACTACAATGAGCAGTTCTTC. Filled out from reference TRBV5-1 and TRBJ2-1, the complete variable domain reads KAGVTQTPRYLIKTRGQQVTLSCSPISGHRSVSWYQQTPGQGLQFLFEYFSETQRNKGNFPGRFSGRQFSNSRSEMNVSTLELGDSALYLCASSLVSGDYNEQFFGPGTRLTVL.

In this sample, this clone turned up once. The genes are TRBV29-1 and TRBJ2-3; 8 bases align to TRBD2. The trim removed 5 bases at V and 3 bases at J, leaving 4 bases unmatched. Germline loops: CDR1 SQVTM, CDR2 ANQGSEA. CDR3 length: 13 residues. The CDR3 sequence is CSVRGGRTDTQYF. The CDR3 DNA sequence: TGCAGCGTTCGAGGCGGGAGGACAGATACGCAGTATTTT.

For the CDR3, the DNA is TGTGCCAGCAGCGTAGGGGATCTGGGTGAGCAGTTCTTC. Amino acid sequence: CASSVGDLGEQFF. The genes are TRBV5-5 and TRBJ2-1, with a tentative D call TRBD1 (5 bases). The CDR3 has 13 residues. The V end was cut by 4 bases, the J end by 9 bases, with 14 bases between. The V gene's germline CDR1 is SGHKS and CDR2 YYEKEE (reference sequence).

In this sample, this clone turned up once. The V call is TRBV10-3, the J call TRBJ1-2; TRBD1 agrees at 8 bases. Per germline, CDR1 ENHRY and CDR2 SYGVKD. This CDR3 contains 13 residues. With 7 bases clipped from V and 8 bases from J, the junction kept 9 bases outside the gene matches. The CDR3 reads CAINLDRDRGYTF. Written as DNA, the CDR3 is TGTGCCATCAACCTGGACAGGGACCGAGGCTACACCTTC.

To note about this clone: One end of the junction is discordant with germline, which a read error may explain. V and J are TRBV5-1 and TRBJ2-5; TRBD1 aligns across 7 bases. Germline assignment: CDR1 SGHRS and CDR2 YFSETQ. This CDR3 spans 14 amino acids. CDR3 loop: CASSFTGVGEIQYF. CDR3 bases: TGCGCCAGCAGCTTCACAGGGGTTGGGGAGATCCAGTACTTC.